This T cell receptor (beta chain) was recovered during a study of spatial heterogeneity in lung cancer. Study-level information: Tumor-region counts of TCR transcripts tracked strongly with a T cell module score from matched bulk RNA-seq. The mean occurrence of each unique TCR and UMI combination in raw reads exceeded 9.5.

By frequency in the sample, this clonotype is medium-sized. Its antigen is currently unknown. This beta chain is an unintended read in a library built for alpha chains; its size means little. General observations from the study: The study found that expanded intratumoral alpha and beta TCR counts tracked tumor mutation counts.

Germline values: CDR1 SGHTA, CDR2 FQGNSA. The CDR3 extends over 15 amino acids. After removal of 4 bases from V and 8 bases from J, the junction contained 8 bases not matched to a gene. The time point was: sample taken at primary tumor resection. Whole RNA, isolated from tumor, nontumor lung or frozen PBMC, was sequenced without prior sorting. Via MiXCR, TCRdb re-called the 5' RACE reads, giving one row per CDR3 protein. The sample lists roughly 1,500 distinct CDR3 sequences, roughly 9.8% occurring once. The source of this sequence is a female donor with early-stage non-small cell lung cancer. Sequenced material: lung tumor tissue, taken at surgery. This sequence joins TRBV7-2 and TRBJ2-4; the match to TRBD2 covers 10 bases. CDR3 bases: TGTGCCAGCAGCTCTAGCGGGGGCACGAGGGACATTCAGTACTTC. It translates to CASSSSGGTRDIQYF.